This T cell receptor beta chain is drawn from a study of shared clonotypes between healthy human individuals. As for the study in general: A donor's plate count was three for CD4 naive and three for CD4 memory; CD8 naive had two and CD8 memory one. Whole-study results and caveats: Researchers sampled only blood; tissue repertoires likely differ.

In germline, CDR1 is SGHTA, CDR2 FQGTGA. V dropped 2 bases and J dropped 5 bases, with 15 bases sitting between them. The CDR3 extends over 15 amino acids. Details on this clone: Its matching antigen is unknown.

Naive CD8 cells, CD45RO-negative and positively selected for CCR7, excluded terminally differentiated effector memory CD45RA+ cells. Donors were healthy HIV-negative adults without recently reported acute infections or vaccinations. The donors were all Caucasian adults (living in Nashville, Tennessee). Clones were sequenced by immunoSEQ multiplex PCR, and TCRdb holds only the in-frame ones, with some missing. Of roughly 2.1 million clones listed, just over 90% were seen once; the top ten hold 1.5% to 2%. This TCR was recovered from a man younger than 35 in good health. Some clones in this sample may be carry-over from other donors' samples. The gene calls are TRBV7-3 and TRBJ2-5, with a weak D call TRBD1 (5 bases). Material: naive CD8+ T cells from PBMCs. CDR3 protein: CASSLSRISGETQYF. The CDR3 DNA follows: TGTGCCAGCAGCTTATCCCGGATCTCAGGGGAGACCCAGTACTTC.